The sequence of this T cell receptor (beta chain) was determined in a study of blood T cell repertoires in COVID-19. Study information: Acute and convalescent COVID-19 samples came from the United States, Italy and Spain.

Sequenced by immunoSEQ multiplex PCR; TCRdb stores in-frame clones only, minus some. The sample consists of about 140,000 clones, about 80% of them appearing once. Trimming removed 4 bases from V and 7 bases from J; junction bases left unmatched: 10. The germline gives CDR1 SGHRS, CDR2 YFSETQ. CDR3 length equals 15 residues. This clone was observed a single time. The TCR sequence derives from a woman aged 60-75 years with acute or convalescent COVID-19. Sequences were obtained from peripheral blood. The chain is built from TRBV5-1 and TRBJ1-4, with TRBD1 identical over 7 bases. The chain's CDR3 is CASSALTGDGEKLFF. DNA for the CDR3: TGCGCCAGCAGCGCCTTAACAGGGGATGGTGAAAAACTGTTTTTT.